This TCR beta chain was captured by sequencing in a study of beta chain features in type 1 diabetes. Study-level results: Among all four CD4+ subsets, Type 1 diabetes patients had TCRB CDR3s that were moderately but significantly shorter.

Expressed TCRB transcripts were sequenced, since all the RNA that had been isolated was reverse transcribed. Repertoires were generated with immunoSEQ multiplex PCR, while TCRdb's copy carries only in-frame clones and drops some. Here the sample spans 500,000 to 850,000 clones, roughly 13% being singletons. A few counts support this clone. Its antigen is still unknown. Source material: naive CD4+ T cells from blood. The clonotype originates from a young man with type 1 diabetes.

The CDR3, as DNA: TGTGCCAGTAGTATATTGGGGACAGGGGATCAAGAGACCCAGTACTTC. This encodes CASSILGTGDQETQYF. V gene TRBV19 combines with J gene TRBJ2-5; 10 bases match TRBD1. There are 16 residues in the CDR3. V was clipped by 2 bases and J by 2 bases; unmatched bases: 5. Germline loops: CDR1 LNHDA, CDR2 SQIVND (reference sequence).